Listed below are T cell receptor beta chains from one sample, sequenced in a study of OX40 agonist ivuxolimab in advanced cancers. The data were produced by immunoSEQ multiplex PCR, yet TCRdb's version contains in-frame clones alone and is incomplete. The sample lists around 44,000 clones; around 90% were seen once. This specimen was CD4+ or CD8+ T cells sorted from blood, taken in a trial of the OX40 agonist ivuxolimab. These receptors all come from an adult with an advanced solid tumor such as melanoma, head and neck, liver or kidney cancer. Each CDR3 is given with its conserved first and last residue. Fields, in order: D gene, V gene, clone size, J gene, CDR3 protein, CDR3 DNA. D genes are given only for firm matches. For some rows the clone size is stated as once, few or many, or as a class when expanded; others skip it.

.	TRBV5-5	.	TRBJ2-5	CASSLDWEETQYF	TGTGCCAGCAGCTTGGACTGGGAAGAGACCCAGTACTTC
TRBD1	TRBV5-6	.	TRBJ2-1	CASSMAGTANNEQFF	TGTGCCAGCAGCATGGCCGGGACAGCCAACAATGAGCAGTTCTTC
.	TRBV5-1	.	TRBJ2-2	CASSLARSSAAGELFF	TGCGCCAGCAGCCTGGCCCGATCCTCGGCCGCCGGGGAGCTGTTTTTT
.	TRBV5-4	.	TRBJ1-1	CASSSDPNTEAFF	TGTGCCAGCAGCTCCGACCCGAACACTGAAGCTTTCTTT
.	TRBV7-2	.	TRBJ2-1	CASSSRQGGEQFF	TGTGCCAGCAGCTCACGACAGGGAGGTGAGCAGTTCTTC
.	TRBV30	.	TRBJ1-1	CAWERGGRTEAFF	TGTGCCTGGGAGAGGGGAGGGAGGACTGAAGCTTTCTTT
.	TRBV7-8	.	TRBJ1-1	CASSLVVQGGTEAFF	TGTGCCAGCAGCTTAGTGGTACAGGGAGGTACTGAAGCTTTCTTT
TRBD1	TRBV6-5	.	TRBJ1-5	CASSSGQGNQPQHF	TGTGCCAGCAGTTCAGGACAGGGCAATCAGCCCCAGCATTTT
.	TRBV5-1	.	TRBJ2-7	CASSWGRDYEQYF	TGCGCCAGCAGCTGGGGCCGAGACTACGAGCAGTACTTC
TRBD1	TRBV4-2	once	TRBJ1-5	CASSRQGNQPQHF	TGTGCCAGCAGCCGACAGGGTAATCAGCCCCAGCATTTT
.	TRBV5-4	.	TRBJ1-1	CASSLATSMNTEAFF	TGTGCCAGCAGCTTGGCGACAAGCATGAACACTGAAGCTTTCTTT
.	TRBV7-2	.	TRBJ2-2	CASSLRPGTSTGELFF	TGTGCCAGCAGCTTAAGGCCAGGGACAAGTACCGGGGAGCTGTTTTTT
.	TRBV5-6	.	TRBJ2-1	CASSLFGIQQFF	TGTGCCAGCAGCTTGTTTGGGATTCAGCAGTTCTTC
.	TRBV10-3	.	TRBJ1-1	CAISRTETNTEAFF	TGTGCCATCAGTCGGACAGAGACGAACACTGAAGCTTTCTTT
.	TRBV6-5	.	TRBJ1-3	CASSSPGGPNTIYF	TGTGCCAGCAGTTCCCCCGGGGGCCCAAACACCATATATTTT
TRBD1	TRBV6-6	.	TRBJ2-7	CASSSGGVHEQYF	TGTGCCAGCAGTTCAGGGGGCGTCCACGAGCAGTACTTC
.	TRBV7-9	.	TRBJ2-5	CASSSDYRPETQYF	TGTGCCAGCAGCTCGGACTACCGCCCCGAGACCCAGTACTTC
.	TRBV11-2	.	TRBJ1-6	CASQQRNSPLHF	TGTGCCAGCCAACAGCGAAATTCACCCCTCCACTTT